Listed below are T cell receptor beta chains from one sample, sequenced in a study of T cell responses to AZD1222 COVID-19 vaccine. Sequencing used immunoSEQ multiplex PCR; TCRdb keeps in-frame clones, though not all of them. The sample has about 99,000 clones; 90% are singletons. The starting material was peripheral blood, obtained on day 0 of AZD1222 vaccination. All receptors come from an adult in good health. Both conserved end residues are part of each CDR3. The D gene is left open where the match is weak. The listing skips clone size in some rows; elsewhere it reads once, few, many or a size class.

d_call clone_size j_call v_call cdr3_nt cdr3_aa
- - TRBJ1-1 TRBV5-1 TGCGCCAGCAGCTTGTCTAGTAGTGAAGCTTTCTTT CASSLSSSEAFF
- - TRBJ1-4 TRBV6-5 TGTGCCAGCAGCCTAAACAGGAACGAAAAACTGTTTTTT CASSLNRNEKLFF
TRBD1 - TRBJ2-3 TRBV6-2/TRBV6-3 TGTGCCAGCGGCCCGGGCGGGACAGGGGCAGATACGCAGTATTTT CASGPGGTGADTQYF
TRBD1 - TRBJ1-2 TRBV5-1 TGCGCCAGCAGCTTGGTAACAGGGGGCGACTATGGCTACACCTTC CASSLVTGGDYGYTF
TRBD2 - TRBJ2-1 TRBV11-2 TGTGCCAGCAGCTTAAGCCTAGCGGGGGTTAATGAGCAGTTCTTC CASSLSLAGVNEQFF
- - TRBJ2-2 TRBV27 TGTGCCAGCACCGGCAGACTGCAGGGAACCGGGGAGCTGTTTTTT CASTGRLQGTGELFF
- - TRBJ1-6 TRBV5-4 TGTGCCAGCAGCGTCGACGGGGGTAATTCACCCCTCCACTTT CASSVDGGNSPLHF
- - TRBJ1-4 TRBV9 TGTGCCAGCAGCGTAGCCCCCTTTGTAGAGGGCAGTAATGAAAAACTGTTTTTT CASSVAPFVEGSNEKLFF
TRBD1 - TRBJ1-1 TRBV5-4 TGTGCCAGCAGCTCGGGACAGGGGCACATGAACACTGAAGCTTTCTTT CASSSGQGHMNTEAFF
TRBD1 - TRBJ1-3 TRBV24-1 TGTGCCACCAGTGATTCAGGGGGATCAGGAAACACCATATATTTT CATSDSGGSGNTIYF
TRBD1 - TRBJ2-7 TRBV5-1 TGCGCCAGCAGCTTGTCTGGGACAGGGGTCTACGAGCAGTACTTC CASSLSGTGVYEQYF
- - TRBJ2-1 TRBV5-5 TGTGCCAGCAGCTTGGATTCCGGGGCTCACAATGAGCAGTTCTTC CASSLDSGAHNEQFF
- - TRBJ2-3 TRBV5-3 TGTGCCAGAAGCCTACAATCCCGGATAGCGGTGGGCACAGATACGCAGTATTTT CARSLQSRIAVGTDTQYF
- - TRBJ2-1 TRBV7-2 TGTGCCAGCAGCTTCAAACCCGGGACATTAAGTGAGCAGTTCTTC CASSFKPGTLSEQFF
- - TRBJ1-1 TRBV12-3/TRBV12-4 TGTGCCAGCAGTTTAGAGGGTGGGACTGAAGCTTTCTTT CASSLEGGTEAFF
TRBD1 once TRBJ1-2 TRBV28 TGTGCCAGCGGGCCCGAAGTGGAGGGGGCGCTTGGCTACACCTTC CASGPEVEGALGYTF
- - TRBJ1-6 TRBV6-6 TGTGCCAGCAGTCCCGGAATAAACAAGGCGGGAAATTCACCCCTCCACTTT CASSPGINKAGNSPLHF
- - TRBJ1-5 TRBV7-8 TGTGCCAGCAGCTTAGGGGCGACACCCTATAGCAATCAGCCCCAGCATTTT CASSLGATPYSNQPQHF
- - TRBJ1-6 TRBV28 TGTGCCAGCAGCAATGACCCACAGCGGAGTAATTCACCCCTCCACTTT CASSNDPQRSNSPLHF
- - TRBJ2-3 TRBV5-8 TGTGCCAGCAGCCCTATGGGGCTTTATACGCAGTATTTT CASSPMGLYTQYF
- - TRBJ1-1 TRBV2 TGTGCCAGCAGTGATTCGGGGGTAAGGACTGAAGCTTTCTTT CASSDSGVRTEAFF
TRBD1 - TRBJ1-5 TRBV3-1/TRBV3-2 TGTGCCAGCAGCCAATCGGGACAGGACAATCAGCCCCAGCATTTT CASSQSGQDNQPQHF
TRBD1 - TRBJ1-5 TRBV10-3 TGTGCCATCCGACAGGGGATGGGTCAGCCCCAGCATTTT CAIRQGMGQPQHF
- - TRBJ2-7 TRBV2 TGTGCCAGCAGTGTAGGAGCCTACGAGCAGTACTTC CASSVGAYEQYF
TRBD2 - TRBJ2-3 TRBV7-2 TGTGCCAGCAGCGTAACGCGGGGGGGCCGGGGAGATACGCAGTATTTT CASSVTRGGRGDTQYF
TRBD1 - TRBJ1-2 TRBV7-9 TGTGCCAGCATCCCTCTGACAGGGTCAGACTATGGCTACACCTTC CASIPLTGSDYGYTF
- - TRBJ2-5 TRBV18 TGTGCCAGCTCACCACCGTACGACGGTGAGACCCAGTACTTC CASSPPYDGETQYF
TRBD1 - TRBJ1-2 TRBV4-2 TGTGCCAGCAGCCAAGATCGGGACAGTCTCGACTACACCTTC CASSQDRDSLDYTF
TRBD2 - TRBJ2-1 TRBV29-1 TGCAGCGCCCGCCCGGGACTAGGAAACAATGAGCAGTTCTTC CSARPGLGNNEQFF
- - TRBJ1-6 TRBV11-1 TGTGCCAGCAGCCCCACAGGTTTACCCCTCCACTTT CASSPTGLPLHF
- - TRBJ1-2 TRBV3-1/TRBV3-2 TGTGCCAGCAGCCTTGGAGGAGGGGGTTTAGGCTATGGCTACACCTTC CASSLGGGGLGYGYTF
- - TRBJ1-1 TRBV7-9 TGTGCCAGCAGCCTCTTCGGGGAGACTGAAGCTTTCTTT CASSLFGETEAFF
- - TRBJ2-7 TRBV6-5 TGTGCCAGCAGCTTTAAATCGTCGGGCTCCTACGAGCAGTACTTC CASSFKSSGSYEQYF
- - TRBJ2-7 TRBV12-3/TRBV12-4 TGTGCCAGCAGTTTTAAAGTCTACGAGCAGTACTTC CASSFKVYEQYF
- - TRBJ1-1 TRBV3-1/TRBV3-2 TGTGCCAGCAGCCAAGACCATCAGGGTCTCGGAGCTTTCTTT CASSQDHQGLGAFF
- few TRBJ1-2 TRBV21-1 TGTGCCAGCAGCAAAGGGGGGCATGGCTACACCTTC CASSKGGHGYTF
- - TRBJ2-1 TRBV9 TGTGCCAGCAGCGTAGTTGGCGTCTCCTACAATGAGCAGTTCTTC CASSVVGVSYNEQFF
- - TRBJ2-1 TRBV5-4 TGTGCCAGCAGCTTTGTCGATGAGCAGTTCTTC CASSFVDEQFF
- - TRBJ2-3 TRBV9 TGTGCCAGCAGCGTAGACATGGGGGGCGCAGATACGCAGTATTTT CASSVDMGGADTQYF
TRBD1 once TRBJ2-1 TRBV6-4 TGTGCCAGCAGCCAATCCCGGGACAGCCACGATGAGCAGTTCTTC CASSQSRDSHDEQFF
- - TRBJ2-5 TRBV6-2/TRBV6-3 TGTGCCAGCAGTAAAGGGGGGGGCGTAGAGACCCAGTACTTC CASSKGGGVETQYF
- - TRBJ2-1 TRBV18 TGTGCCAGCTCACCGCCGAGTAGCGACTACAATGAGCAGTTCTTC CASSPPSSDYNEQFF
TRBD1 - TRBJ2-7 TRBV19 TGTGCCAGTAGTCCCCGGGACAGTTCCTACGAGCAGTACTTC CASSPRDSSYEQYF
- - TRBJ2-3 TRBV30 TGTGCCTGGAGTTTTCTAGCAGCAGATACGCAGTATTTT CAWSFLAADTQYF
- - TRBJ1-2 TRBV6-5 TGTGCCAGCAGTTACTCGGAAACAGGAGCCTCTGGCTACACCTTC CASSYSETGASGYTF